A selection of T cell receptor beta chains follows, all from one sample in a study of shared clonotypes between healthy human individuals. Repertoires were generated with immunoSEQ multiplex PCR, while TCRdb's copy carries only in-frame clones and drops some. This sample yields some 2,500,000 clones, of which 85% to 95% are seen a single time; 0.3% to 0.45% belongs to the top ten. Specimen: naive CD4+ T cells from PBMCs. The receptor source for this set is a young man in good health. Some clones in this sample may be carry-over from other donors' samples. Each CDR3 is given with its conserved first and last residue. The D gene is left open where the match is weak. Size is stated for part of the rows, as once, few or many counts, or as a class when the clone is expanded.

v_gene	d_gene	abundance	j_gene	CDR3aa	CDR3nt
TRBV29-1	NA	NA	TRBJ2-7	CSVEDRSYEQYF	TGCAGCGTTGAGGACAGATCCTACGAGCAGTACTTC
TRBV7-9	NA	NA	TRBJ2-3	CASSPARDPDTQYF	TGTGCCAGCAGCCCCGCTCGGGACCCAGATACGCAGTATTTT
TRBV5-1	TRBD2	NA	TRBJ2-1	CASSLAMTSGSPNEQFF	TGCGCCAGCAGCTTGGCGATGACTAGCGGGAGCCCGAATGAGCAGTTCTTC
TRBV19	NA	NA	TRBJ1-3	CASSISRAGNTIYF	TGTGCCAGTAGTATTTCCAGGGCTGGAAACACCATATATTTT
TRBV7-8	NA	NA	TRBJ2-5	CASSFGAVQETQYF	TGTGCCAGCAGTTTCGGGGCGGTGCAAGAGACCCAGTACTTC
TRBV7-3	TRBD2	NA	TRBJ2-5	CASSPTPVLAGGETQYF	TGTGCCAGCAGCCCAACCCCCGTACTAGCGGGAGGAGAGACCCAGTACTTC
TRBV27	NA	NA	TRBJ2-5	CASSFPGPRETQYF	TGTGCCAGCAGTTTCCCCGGTCCGCGGGAGACCCAGTACTTC
TRBV7-9	NA	NA	TRBJ1-1	CASSSQGLNTEAFF	TGTGCCAGCAGCTCACAGGGCCTGAACACTGAAGCTTTCTTT
TRBV5-4	TRBD1	NA	TRBJ1-1	CASSWGQGVRETEAFF	TGTGCCAGCAGCTGGGGGCAGGGGGTGCGGGAAACTGAAGCTTTCTTT
TRBV28	TRBD2	NA	TRBJ2-1	CASSPPIAGGPSYEQFF	TGTGCCAGCAGTCCACCAATAGCGGGAGGGCCCTCGTATGAGCAGTTCTTC
TRBV7-9	NA	few	TRBJ1-2	CASSFGQNYGYTF	TGTGCCAGCAGCTTCGGACAGAACTATGGCTACACCTTC
TRBV10-3	NA	once	TRBJ2-1	CAISESTRRFF	TGTGCCATCAGTGAGTCGACTCGCCGGTTCTTC
TRBV5-4	NA	NA	TRBJ2-7	CASSLSGTPYEQYF	TGTGCCAGCAGCTTGTCCGGGACGCCCTACGAGCAGTACTTC
TRBV5-3	TRBD2	NA	TRBJ2-3	CARSLLAGDPDTQYF	TGTGCCAGAAGCCTACTAGCGGGAGATCCAGATACGCAGTATTTT
TRBV5-1	TRBD2	NA	TRBJ2-3	CASSLHYAGRGADTQYF	TGCGCCAGCAGCTTGCATTATGCAGGGAGGGGTGCAGATACGCAGTATTTT
TRBV9	NA	NA	TRBJ2-5	CASSVATIAETQYF	TGTGCCAGCAGCGTAGCTACGATCGCGGAGACCCAGTACTTC
TRBV10-3	TRBD2	NA	TRBJ2-7	CAISLTSGSYEQYF	TGTGCCATCAGCCTGACTAGCGGCTCCTACGAGCAGTACTTC
TRBV30	NA	NA	TRBJ1-6	CAWRRRGGSPLHF	TGTGCCTGGAGACGCAGGGGAGGTTCACCCCTCCACTTT
TRBV10-3	NA	NA	TRBJ1-2	CATSDTNYGYTF	TGTGCCACCTCAGACACTAACTATGGCTACACCTTC
TRBV2	TRBD2	NA	TRBJ2-7	CASSEYGGNYEQYF	TGTGCCAGCAGTGAGTACGGGGGGAACTACGAGCAGTACTTC
TRBV11-2	TRBD2	NA	TRBJ2-3	CASSFTGTSGDTQYF	TGTGCCAGCAGCTTCACCGGGACTAGTGGTGATACGCAGTATTTT
TRBV7-8	NA	once	TRBJ2-5	CASSLDSQETQYF	TGTGCCAGCAGCTTGGACAGCCAAGAGACCCAGTACTTC
TRBV28	NA	NA	TRBJ1-6	CASEHYRQINSPLHF	TGTGCCAGCGAGCATTATCGACAGATTAATTCACCCCTCCACTTT
TRBV4-1	TRBD2	NA	TRBJ2-7	CASSQEGLAGIYEQYF	TGCGCCAGCAGCCAAGAAGGCCTAGCGGGAATCTACGAGCAGTACTTC
TRBV5-4	TRBD1	NA	TRBJ2-2	CASSSRTGANTGELFF	TGTGCCAGCAGCTCCCGGACAGGGGCGAACACCGGGGAGCTGTTTTTT
TRBV29-1	NA	NA	TRBJ1-4	CSVSGDNEKLFF	TGCAGCGTTTCGGGGGATAATGAAAAACTGTTTTTT
TRBV28	NA	NA	TRBJ1-2	CASRPRLALMLLGYTF	TGTGCCAGCAGACCTAGACTGGCTCTTATGCTATTGGGCTACACCTTC
TRBV2	TRBD2	NA	TRBJ2-3	CASSRLAGSTDTQYF	TGTGCCAGCAGTCGACTAGCGGGGAGCACAGATACGCAGTATTTT
TRBV28	NA	NA	TRBJ1-3	CASSLTGIGGNTIYF	TGTGCCAGCAGTCTAACAGGGATCGGTGGAAACACCATATATTTT
TRBV6-1	NA	NA	TRBJ2-3	CASSEARGTSTDTQYF	TGTGCCAGCAGTGAAGCCCGCGGGACTAGCACAGATACGCAGTATTTT
TRBV7-9	NA	NA	TRBJ2-5	CASSLAYRQGKTQYF	TGTGCCAGCAGCTTAGCTTATCGGCAGGGGAAGACCCAGTACTTC
TRBV19	NA	few	TRBJ1-1	CASNVIGGVTEAFF	TGTGCCAGTAACGTGATTGGGGGTGTGACTGAAGCTTTCTTT
TRBV18	NA	NA	TRBJ2-7	CASSPRFYEQYF	TGTGCCAGCTCACCTAGGTTCTACGAGCAGTACTTC
TRBV7-3	TRBD2	NA	TRBJ2-2	CASSLLSGRAPGELFF	TGTGCCAGCAGCTTATTATCCGGGAGGGCCCCCGGGGAGCTGTTTTTT
TRBV5-4	TRBD2	once	TRBJ2-1	CASSLGGWLAGGGSYNEQFF	TGTGCCAGCAGCTTGGGGGGTTGGCTAGCGGGAGGAGGGTCCTACAATGAGCAGTTCTTC
TRBV4-1	NA	NA	TRBJ2-3	CASSLRDGTDTQYF	TGCGCCAGCAGCCTTAGGGACGGCACAGATACGCAGTATTTT
TRBV2	NA	NA	TRBJ1-1	CASQGQTSGTEAFF	TGTGCCAGCCAAGGACAAACGTCAGGCACTGAAGCTTTCTTT
TRBV2	NA	few	TRBJ1-3	CASSSSPGNTIYF	TGTGCCAGCAGTTCCTCTCCAGGAAACACCATATATTTT
TRBV10-3	TRBD2	NA	TRBJ2-7	CAIRVTSGRNYEQYF	TGTGCCATCAGGGTGACTAGCGGGAGAAACTACGAGCAGTACTTC
TRBV2	NA	few	TRBJ2-5	CASSKEGLGGETQYF	TGTGCCAGCAGTAAAGAGGGATTGGGTGGAGAGACCCAGTACTTC